The source of this T cell receptor (beta chain) is a study of T-cell memory formation after mild COVID-19. Study-level background: Largely donor-specific TCR clusters were found. Study-wide points: Researchers found some responding clones in pre-infection memory, a sign that cross-reactive memory joined. Clones from the second wave (peaking day 37) had unconfirmed SARS-CoV-2 specificity.

Constant-segment primers were used for 5'RACE, and the resulting TCR alpha and TCR beta cDNA libraries carried sample barcodes and UMIs. TCRdb reanalysed the 5' RACE reads using MiXCR and keeps one entry per CDR3 protein. The sample contains approximately 88,000 distinct CDR3 sequences, roughly 23% of which appear only once. This clonotype was counted between two and nine times. The antigen is unknown. The source is a man in his late teens or twenties who had mild COVID-19 (a few samples of this study predate the infection). Cell type and time point are not known. The sequencing input was PBMCs or a T cell subset sorted from them (not recorded which).

In nucleotides, the CDR3 is TGTGCCAGCTCTGAAGGGGGCCCGGATACGCAGTATTTT. This codes for CASSEGGPDTQYF. The rearrangement uses TRBV7-3 and TRBJ2-3, with TRBD1 matching over 7 bases. The CDR3 totals 13 residues. Losses at the gene ends were 8 bases for V and 6 bases for J; bases not matched to a gene: 8. Germline assignment: CDR1 SGHTA and CDR2 FQGTGA.